What follows is one T cell receptor beta chain and its context. This record comes from a study of T-cell reconstitution after alpha-beta-depleted transplantation in children. The V segment lost 5 bases and the J segment 7 bases; nucleotides outside the gene matches: 9. The germline V gene has CDR1 SNHLY and CDR2 FYNNEI. The CDR3 covers 15 residues. The library targeted TCRbeta and was prepared with unique molecular identifiers. Each CDR3 protein is one row after TCRdb ran MiXCR on the PCR reads. Of 200,000 to 250,000 distinct CDR3 sequences in the sample, roughly 8.3% are singletons; the top ten hold roughly 35%.

Sequencing used PBMCs, mostly from graft donor cells, obtained 360 days after TCRalphabeta/CD19-depleted stem cell transplant. The chain couples TRBV2 to TRBJ1-4; TRBD1 matches 8 bases. This TCR derives from a male patient between 2 and 10 years old who had a stem cell transplant for acute myeloid leukemia, so the T cells may come from the graft donor. DNA of the CDR3: TGTGCCAGCAGTCGCAGGGGGCTGGAAAGTGAAAAACTGTTTTTT. Translating gives CASSRRGLESEKLFF.